The 32 T cell receptor beta chains below all came from one sample that was sequenced in a study of control samples from healthy donors and cancer patients. Clones were sequenced by immunoSEQ multiplex PCR, and TCRdb holds only the in-frame ones, with some missing. The sample has around 13,000 clones; roughly 93% are singletons. Sequencing was carried out using PBMCs. The receptors derive from a man aged 80 or over with lung cancer.

The V and J genes are TRBV11-2 and TRBJ1-4, with D tentatively TRBD1 (5 bases). CDR3 length equals 17 residues. V was pared by 1 base and J by 5 bases, with 17 bases between. Germline V gene data show CDR1 as SGHAT and CDR2 as FQNNGV. CDR3 region: CASSLGLIGGGNEKLFF. DNA for the CDR3: TGTGCCAGCAGCTTAGGATTAATCGGGGGGGGAAATGAAAAACTGTTTTTT.

This chain connects TRBV14 to TRBJ2-5, with D hard to call. The CDR3 spans 13 residues. Looked up from germline, CDR1 is SGHDN and CDR2 is FVKESK. The germline V and J ends were trimmed by 1 base and 4 bases, with 7 bases remaining between them. CDR3 bases: TGTGCCAGCAGCCAAGGTCGAGGAGAGACCCAGTACTTC. Translating gives CASSQGRGETQYF.

The V gene is TRBV18, the J gene TRBJ2-3, with a tentative D call TRBD2 (7 bases). CDR3 length: 16 residues. Trimming took off 2 bases at V and 1 base at J, with 13 bases between the two ends. The germline V gene encodes CDR1 KGHSH and CDR2 LQKENI. DNA of the CDR3: TGTGCCAGCTCACCAACGGCGGGGGCTCGCACAGATACGCAGTATTTT. It codes for CASSPTAGARTDTQYF. The full variable domain, rest sourced from reference TRBV18 and TRBJ2-3, is NAGVMQNPRHLVRRRGQEARLRCSPMKGHSHVYWYRQLPEEGLKFMVYLQKENIIDESGMPKERFSAEFPKEGPSILRIQQVVRGDSAAYFCASSPTAGARTDTQYFGPGTRLTVL.

This clone occurred a few times. V gene TRBV19 combines with J gene TRBJ1-2; D gene uncertain. CDR1 is LNHDA and CDR2 is SQIVND in the germline V gene (reference sequence). Between the trimmed V and J ends, which lost 6 bases and 5 bases, there was a span of 16 bases. The CDR3 is 14 residues long. CDR3: CASRKEGSRYGYTF. The CDR3 DNA is TGTGCCAGTAGGAAGGAGGGATCGAGGTATGGCTACACCTTC. Together with reference TRBV19 and TRBJ1-2, the CDR3 gives the full variable domain: DGGITQSPKYLFRKEGQNVTLSCEQNLNHDAMYWYRQDPGQGLRLIYYSQIVNDFQKGDIAEGYSVSREKKESFPLTVTSAQKNPTAFYLCASRKEGSRYGYTFGSGTRLTVV.

The chain is built from TRBV6-2 or TRBV6-3 and TRBJ1-1, with unresolved D. This CDR3 spans 11 amino acids. Trimming removed 2 bases from V and 8 bases from J, with 6 bases in between. Germline CDR1 is MNHEY and CDR2 is SVGEGT. The chain's CDR3 is CASSYRLEAFF. The CDR3 bases are TGTGCCAGCAGTTACCGACTCGAAGCTTTCTTT.

The chain combines TRBV4-1 with TRBJ1-1; D is unresolved. The V end was cut by 1 base, the J end by 10 bases, with 10 bases between. Germline V gene sequence: CDR1 MGHRA, CDR2 YSYEKL. CDR3 length: 12 residues. The chain's CDR3 is CASSQGADSAFF. CDR3 coding DNA: TGCGCCAGCAGCCAAGGTGCGGATTCAGCTTTCTTT.

The chain is built from TRBV3-1 (or the pseudogene TRBV3-2) and TRBJ1-5; unclear D gene. The CDR3 extends over 12 amino acids. Trimming took off 1 base at V and 6 bases at J, with 4 bases between the two ends. CDR1 is LGHDT, CDR2 YNNKEL, per germline (reference sequence). Written as DNA, the CDR3 is TGTGCCAGCAGCCAAGGGGGTCAGCCCCAGCATTTT. Translated: CASSQGGQPQHF.

CDR3 sequence reads: CASSVSGSVNEKLFF. The CDR3 region has the DNA TGTGCCAGCAGCGTATCCGGGTCCGTTAATGAAAAACTGTTTTTT. The chain joins TRBV5-5 to TRBJ1-4, with D hard to call. In germline, CDR1 is SGHKS, CDR2 YYEKEE (reference sequence). The V end was cut by 4 bases, the J end by 4 bases, with 14 bases between. The CDR3 spans 15 residues.

The chain uses TRBV14 and TRBJ2-6, with D possibly matching TRBD1 (6 bases). Trimming took off 2 bases at V and 1 base at J, with 6 bases between the two ends. The CDR3 length is 15 residues. CDR1 and CDR2 (germline): SGHDN, FVKESK. This chain's CDR3 is CASSQTGSGANVLTF. CDR3 coding DNA: TGTGCCAGCAGCCAAACAGGGTCTGGGGCCAACGTCCTGACTTTC.

This rearrangement joins TRBV19 to TRBJ1-5; TRBD1 is a possible D gene (5 bases). This CDR3 spans 15 amino acids. Looked up from germline, CDR1 is LNHDA and CDR2 is SQIVND (reference sequence). The V and J ends lost 1 base and 9 bases respectively, with 16 bases between them. The CDR3 region is CASSIGPSRDGPQHF. CDR3 DNA sequence: TGTGCCAGTAGTATAGGCCCCTCCCGGGACGGGCCCCAGCATTTT.

The V gene is TRBV7-2, the J gene TRBJ2-3, with a weak D call TRBD2 (5 bases). This CDR3 spans 14 amino acids. The germline V gene encodes CDR1 SGHTA and CDR2 FQGNSA. Between the trimmed V and J ends, which lost 1 base and 5 bases, there was a span of 10 bases. DNA for the CDR3: TGTGCCAGCAGCTTAGGGCTAGCAGGAGATACGCAGTATTTT. Protein product: CASSLGLAGDTQYF.

The CDR3 DNA reads as TGTGCCAGCAAGGCATTTGGCAGGAACACTGAAGCTTTCTTT. It specifies CASKAFGRNTEAFF. The genes are TRBV6-5 and TRBJ1-1; D remains ambiguous. V shed 7 bases and J shed 1 base, with 13 bases lying between them. Germline V lookup: CDR1 MNHEY, CDR2 SVGAGI. The CDR3 runs to 14 residues.

This chain uses TRBV19 with TRBJ1-1; 9 bases fit TRBD1. The V segment lost 7 bases and the J segment 3 bases; nucleotides outside the gene matches: 12. Per the germline V gene, CDR1 is LNHDA and CDR2 is SQIVND (reference sequence). There are 16 residues in the CDR3. This chain's CDR3 is CASNRPGTGKDTEAFF. The CDR3 nucleotides read TGTGCCAGTAACCGTCCCGGGACAGGGAAAGACACTGAAGCTTTCTTT.

This rearrangement joins TRBV20-1 to TRBJ1-1; D is unclear. Trimming cost V 3 bases and J 1 base, with 6 bases left between them. CDR3 length: 12 amino acids. Germline-derived CDR1 and CDR2 are DFQATT and SNEGSKA (reference sequence). The CDR3 DNA follows: TGCAGTGCTAGTCTTCAGAACACTGAAGCTTTCTTT. Residues: CSASLQNTEAFF.

For this clone: Compared with germline, one end of the junction differs, possibly owing to a read error. The chain combines TRBV12-3 or TRBV12-4 with TRBJ1-5; D gene ambiguous. The CDR3 extends over 13 amino acids. In DNA, the CDR3 is TGTGCCAGCAGTTTCAAGGCCGGACCAGCCCCAGCATTT. This encodes CASSFKAGPAPAF.

The V and J genes are TRBV5-1 and TRBJ1-4; tentatively, D is TRBD1 (6 bases). CDR1 and CDR2 (germline): SGHRS, YFSETQ. V lost 4 bases and J 7 bases, leaving 20 bases between the germline ends. This CDR3 has 16 residues. CDR3 sequence: CASSGSTGTQSEKLFF. As DNA, the CDR3 is TGCGCCAGCAGCGGCTCGACAGGAACCCAGAGTGAAAAACTGTTTTTT.

This clone occurred a few times. The chain joins TRBV27 to TRBJ1-5, with TRBD1 identical over 7 bases. Germline V lookup: CDR1 MNHEY, CDR2 SMNVEV (reference sequence). There are 16 residues in the CDR3. The V gene end was trimmed by 5 bases and the J gene end by 9 bases; junction bases not matched to a gene: 16. CDR3 coding DNA: TGTGCCAGCAGTCCGTTGGACAGGAACCTGGATTGGCCCCAGCATTTT. Translation: CASSPLDRNLDWPQHF.

The chain is built from TRBV3-1 (or the pseudogene TRBV3-2) and TRBJ1-5; the D is unclear. In germline, CDR1 is LGHDT, CDR2 YNNKEL (reference sequence). The CDR3 is made up of 15 amino acids. The V gene lost 0 bases and the J gene lost 4 bases, with 10 bases spanning the gap. CDR3 bases: TGTGCCAGCAGCCAAGAAGGAGGGTTTAATCAGCCCCAGCATTTT. This encodes CASSQEGGFNQPQHF.

The chain links TRBV20-1 to TRBJ2-2; 8 nucleotides align to TRBD2. The V and J ends lost 3 bases and 5 bases, in that order; junction bases with no gene match: 17. Germline V lookup: CDR1 DFQATT, CDR2 SNEGSKA (reference sequence). CDR3 length equals 18 residues. CDR3 residues: CSASKPPGLGSGTGELFF. CDR3 DNA sequence: TGCAGTGCTAGTAAGCCCCCGGGACTAGGGTCCGGGACCGGGGAGCTGTTTTTT.

The rearrangement links TRBV2 to TRBJ1-2, with 10 bases fitting TRBD1. CDR1 SNHLY and CDR2 FYNNEI come from the germline V gene. Germline trimming cut 6 bases from V and 4 bases from J; bases unmatched to any gene: 2. This CDR3 comprises 13 residues. DNA of the CDR3: TGTGCCAGCAGGGGGACAGGGGCCTATGGCTACACCTTC. It encodes CASRGTGAYGYTF.

This chain uses TRBV4-2 with TRBJ2-3; no reliable D call. Germline-derived CDR1 and CDR2 are LGHNA and YNFKEQ. The CDR3 sequence is 14 residues long. The ends were cut back, 0 bases at V and 1 base at J, with 5 bases in the middle. The CDR3 is CASSQDRGTDTQYF. The CDR3 DNA is TGTGCCAGCAGCCAAGATAGGGGCACAGATACGCAGTATTTT.

DNA of the CDR3: TGTGCCAGCAGTCAGACTAGCGGGGGGGCCGGGCAGTACGTC. Amino acids: CASSQTSGGAGQYV. V is TRBV6-5 and J is TRBJ2-7, with 14 bases aligning to TRBD2. CDR1 and CDR2 (germline): MNHEY, SVGAGI. Trimming cost V 5 bases and J 9 bases; bases outside gene matches: 6. The CDR3 is 14 amino acids.

The J gene is TRBJ1-1, the V gene TRBV5-1; weak D call: TRBD1 (5 bases). Trimming took 4 bases from V and 1 from J, leaving 11 bases between them. This CDR3 spans 14 amino acids. Germline CDR1 reads SGHRS; CDR2 reads YFSETQ. Here the CDR3 DNA reads TGCGCCAGCAGCGCTGGGACGGCGAACACTGAAGCTTTCTTT. Translating it yields CASSAGTANTEAFF.

This chain joins TRBV3-1 (or the pseudogene TRBV3-2) and TRBJ1-5; D uncertain. The germline V gene encodes CDR1 LGHDT and CDR2 YNNKEL (reference sequence). The V gene lost 0 bases and the J gene lost 0 bases, with 6 bases spanning the gap. The CDR3 covers 15 residues. DNA for the CDR3: TGTGCCAGCAGCCAAGATCCCCTTAGCAATCAGCCCCAGCATTTT. This encodes CASSQDPLSNQPQHF.

This clone was seen just once. V usage is TRBV11-3 and J usage is TRBJ2-7; D unresolved. V lost 5 bases to trimming and J lost 0 bases, with 8 bases between them. The CDR3 sequence is 13 residues long. Per the germline V gene, CDR1 is SGHNT and CDR2 is YENEEA. CDR3 in amino acids: CASSTPLSYEQYF. CDR3 nucleotides: TGTGCCAGCAGCACACCCCTCTCCTACGAGCAGTACTTC.

The chain is built from TRBV11-3 and TRBJ2-5; the D gene is possibly TRBD2 (5 bases). Trimming pared 1 base from V and 3 bases from J, leaving 12 bases between. The germline V gene has CDR1 SGHNT and CDR2 YENEEA. This CDR3 spans 15 amino acids. In nucleotides, the CDR3 is TGTGCCAGCAGCTTAGTTGCGGGCGCTGAAGAGACCCAGTACTTC. This encodes CASSLVAGAEETQYF.

The chain employs TRBV18 and TRBJ1-1; 8 bases line up with TRBD1. V lost 6 bases and J lost 1; bases outside the gene matches: 4. Per the germline V gene, CDR1 is KGHSH and CDR2 is LQKENI. This CDR3 is built from 14 residues. CDR3 in DNA: TGTGCCAGCTCCCTCGGACAGGGGAACACTGAAGCTTTCTTT. This sequence encodes CASSLGQGNTEAFF.

V gene TRBV11-3 combines with J gene TRBJ1-3; the D gene is possibly TRBD1 (5 bases). CDR3 length: 16 amino acids. Trimming pared 3 bases from V and 5 bases from J, leaving 17 bases between. Germline lookup yields CDR1 SGHNT and CDR2 YENEEA. The DNA for the CDR3 is TGTGCCAGCAGCTTCGCCGCCGGGACCCTTCGAAACACCATATATTTT. This sequence encodes CASSFAAGTLRNTIYF.

The sample holds a few counts of this clone. The chain joins TRBV28 to TRBJ1-2, with no clear D. Germline CDR1 and CDR2: MDHEN and SYDVKM. The V and J ends lost 5 bases and 5 bases respectively, with 6 bases between them. CDR3 length: 11 amino acids. The CDR3 protein is CASSTGYGYTF. The CDR3 DNA is TGTGCCAGCAGTACGGGTTATGGCTACACCTTC.

This clone was seen once. V is TRBV4-2 and J is TRBJ2-5; either TRBD1 or TRBD2 may supply D (5 bases each). The V gene lost 3 bases and the J gene lost 1 base, with 9 bases spanning the gap. Germline CDR1 is LGHNA and CDR2 is YNFKEQ. CDR3 length: 14 amino acids. The CDR3: CASSHGTTQETQYF. The CDR3 DNA reads as TGTGCCAGCAGCCACGGGACCACCCAAGAGACCCAGTACTTC.

This rearrangement joins TRBV19 to TRBJ1-5; 11 nucleotides match TRBD1. Germline V gene data show CDR1 as LNHDA and CDR2 as SQIVND (reference sequence). The trim removed 7 bases at V and 2 bases at J, leaving 7 bases unmatched. The CDR3 has 16 amino acids. This chain's CDR3 is CASTLGQGVGNQPQHF. In DNA form, the CDR3 reads TGTGCCAGTACCCTGGGACAGGGGGTTGGCAATCAGCCCCAGCATTTT.

The chain recombines TRBV6-5 with TRBJ1-1, with D unclear. CDR3 length: 14 amino acids. Germline-derived CDR1 and CDR2 are MNHEY and SVGAGI. Deletions cut 7 bases from V and 1 base from J, with 13 bases between. The chain's CDR3 is CASIRDAGNTEAFF. The CDR3 nucleotides are TGTGCCAGCATCCGAGACGCCGGGAACACTGAAGCTTTCTTT.